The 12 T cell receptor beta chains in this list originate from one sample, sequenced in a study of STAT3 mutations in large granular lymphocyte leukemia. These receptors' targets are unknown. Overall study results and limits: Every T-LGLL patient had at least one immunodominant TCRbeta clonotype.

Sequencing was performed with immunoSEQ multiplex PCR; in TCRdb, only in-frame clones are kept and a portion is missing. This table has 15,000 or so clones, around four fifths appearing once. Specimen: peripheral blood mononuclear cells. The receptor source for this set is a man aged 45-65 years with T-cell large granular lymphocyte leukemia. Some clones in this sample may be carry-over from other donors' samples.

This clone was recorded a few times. CDR3 bases: TGTGCCAGCAGCTACCAGCGGGGGGGCCAGGAGACCCAGTACTTC. Protein: CASSYQRGGQETQYF. The J gene is TRBJ2-5, the V gene TRBV7-3; 10 positions match TRBD2. The CDR3 spans 15 residues. Germline lookup yields CDR1 SGHTA and CDR2 FQGTGA. J gave up 5 bases and V 4 bases, and 7 bases lay outside the gene matches.

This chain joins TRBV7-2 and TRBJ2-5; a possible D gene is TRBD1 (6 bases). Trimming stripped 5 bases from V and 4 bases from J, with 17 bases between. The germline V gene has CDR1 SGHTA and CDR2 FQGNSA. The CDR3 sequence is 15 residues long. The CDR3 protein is CASSRWTEGGETQYF. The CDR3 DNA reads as TGTGCCAGCAGCCGTTGGACAGAAGGGGGAGAGACCCAGTACTTC.

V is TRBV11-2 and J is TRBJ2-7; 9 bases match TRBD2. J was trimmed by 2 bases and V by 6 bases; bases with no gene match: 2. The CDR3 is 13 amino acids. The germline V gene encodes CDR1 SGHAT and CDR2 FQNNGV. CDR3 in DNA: TGTGCCAGCAGTAGCGGGAGAGCCTACGAGCAGTACTTC. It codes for CASSSGRAYEQYF.

The CDR3 is CASSQGTLAGGQETQYF. The CDR3 nucleotides are TGCGCCAGCAGCCAAGGGACACTAGCGGGAGGGCAGGAGACCCAGTACTTC. The chain carries TRBV4-3 and TRBJ2-5, with 13 positions matching TRBD2. From germline, CDR1 is LGHNA and CDR2 YSLEER. The CDR3 consists of 17 residues. Germline trimming cut 1 base from V and 5 bases from J; bases unmatched to any gene: 7.

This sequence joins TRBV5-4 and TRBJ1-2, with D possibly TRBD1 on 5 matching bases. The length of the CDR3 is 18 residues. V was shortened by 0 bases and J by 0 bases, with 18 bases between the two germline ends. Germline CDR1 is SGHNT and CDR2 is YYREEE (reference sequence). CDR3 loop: CASSLAGTFRPSNYGYTF. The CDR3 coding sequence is TGTGCCAGCAGCTTGGCCGGGACTTTTAGGCCCTCTAACTATGGCTACACCTTC.

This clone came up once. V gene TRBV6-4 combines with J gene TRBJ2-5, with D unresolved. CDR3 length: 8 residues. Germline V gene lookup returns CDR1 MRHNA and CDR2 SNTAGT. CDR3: CAQETQYF. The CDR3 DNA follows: TGTGCACAGGAGACCCAGTACTTC.

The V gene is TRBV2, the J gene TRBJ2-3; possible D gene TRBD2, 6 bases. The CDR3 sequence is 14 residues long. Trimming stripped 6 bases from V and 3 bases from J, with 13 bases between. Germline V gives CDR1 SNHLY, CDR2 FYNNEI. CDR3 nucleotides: TGTGCCAGCAGCCCCTTACGGGGGACAGATACGCAGTATTTT. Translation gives CASSPLRGTDTQYF.

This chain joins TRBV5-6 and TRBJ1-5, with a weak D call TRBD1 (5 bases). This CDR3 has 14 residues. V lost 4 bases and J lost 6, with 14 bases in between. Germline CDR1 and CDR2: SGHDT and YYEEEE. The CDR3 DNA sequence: TGTGCCAGCAGCACACTACGGGACTCTCAGCCCCAGCATTTT. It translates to CASSTLRDSQPQHF.

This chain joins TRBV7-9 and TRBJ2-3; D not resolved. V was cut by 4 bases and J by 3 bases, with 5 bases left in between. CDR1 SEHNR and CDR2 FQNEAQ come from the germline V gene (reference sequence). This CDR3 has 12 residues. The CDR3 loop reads CASSSLTDTQYF. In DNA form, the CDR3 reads TGTGCCAGCAGCTCCCTGACAGATACGCAGTATTTT. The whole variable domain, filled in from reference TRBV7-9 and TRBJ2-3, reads DTGVSQNPRHKITKRGQNVTFRCDPISEHNRLYWYRQTLGQGPEFLTYFQNEAQLEKSRLLSDRFSAERPKGSFSTLEIQRTEQGDSAMYLCASSSLTDTQYFGPGTRLTVL.

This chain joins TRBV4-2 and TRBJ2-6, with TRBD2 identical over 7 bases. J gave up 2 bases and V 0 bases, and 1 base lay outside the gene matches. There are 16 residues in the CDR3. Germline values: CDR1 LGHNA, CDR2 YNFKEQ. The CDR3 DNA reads TGTGCCAGCAGCCAAGATGGGGGGGCTGGGGCCAACGTCCTGACTTTC. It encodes CASSQDGGAGANVLTF.

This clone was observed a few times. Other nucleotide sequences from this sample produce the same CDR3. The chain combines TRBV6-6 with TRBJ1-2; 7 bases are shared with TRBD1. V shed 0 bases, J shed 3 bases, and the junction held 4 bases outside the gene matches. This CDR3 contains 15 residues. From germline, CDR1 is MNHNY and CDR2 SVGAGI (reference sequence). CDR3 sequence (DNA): TGTGCCAGCAGTTACTCCCCAGGGGGAGACTATGGCTACACCTTC. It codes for CASSYSPGGDYGYTF.

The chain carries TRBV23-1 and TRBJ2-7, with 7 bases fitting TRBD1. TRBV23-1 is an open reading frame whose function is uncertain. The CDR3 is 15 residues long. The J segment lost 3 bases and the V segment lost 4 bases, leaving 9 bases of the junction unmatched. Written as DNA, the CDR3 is TGCGCCAGCAGTCCGACGGGACAGCCCCTCTACGAGCAGTACTTC. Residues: CASSPTGQPLYEQYF.